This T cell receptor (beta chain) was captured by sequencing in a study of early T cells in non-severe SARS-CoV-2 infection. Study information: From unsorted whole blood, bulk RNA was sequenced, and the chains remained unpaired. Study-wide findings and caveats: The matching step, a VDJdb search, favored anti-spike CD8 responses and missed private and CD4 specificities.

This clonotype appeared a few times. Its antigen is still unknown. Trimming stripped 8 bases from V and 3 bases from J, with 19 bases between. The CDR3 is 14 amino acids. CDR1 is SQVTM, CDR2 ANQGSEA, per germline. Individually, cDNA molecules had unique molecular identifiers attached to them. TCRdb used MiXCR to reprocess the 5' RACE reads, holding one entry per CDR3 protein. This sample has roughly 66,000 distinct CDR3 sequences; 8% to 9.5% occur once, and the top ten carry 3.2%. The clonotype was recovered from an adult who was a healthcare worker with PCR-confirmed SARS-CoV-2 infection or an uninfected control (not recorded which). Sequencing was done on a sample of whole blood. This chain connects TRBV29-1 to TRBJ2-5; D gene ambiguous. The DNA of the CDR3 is TGCAGCCTTCGGGCCTACCCGGAGAAAGAGACCCAGTACTTC. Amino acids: CSLRAYPEKETQYF.